One and the same sample provided the 28 T cell receptor beta chains below, sequenced in a study of T cell responses to AZD1222 COVID-19 vaccine. TCRdb's table, derived via immunoSEQ multiplex PCR, lists solely in-frame clones and lacks some. The sample consists of more than 60,000 clones, over 75% of them appearing once. The sample consisted of peripheral blood, taken on day 0 of AZD1222 vaccination. These receptors came from an adult in good health.

This clone has a single count. V is TRBV19 and J is TRBJ1-5, with 7 bases fitting TRBD1. Germline V gene lookup returns CDR1 LNHDA and CDR2 SQIVND (reference sequence). This CDR3 region has 16 residues. J lost 7 bases, V lost 7 bases, and 16 bases had no gene match. Here the CDR3 reads CASIEGQGVGRQPQHF. The CDR3 coding sequence is TGTGCCAGTATTGAGGGGCAGGGGGTTGGTAGGCAGCCCCAGCATTTT. Full variable domain (missing parts from reference TRBV19 and TRBJ1-5): DGGITQSPKYLFRKEGQNVTLSCEQNLNHDAMYWYRQDPGQGLRLIYYSQIVNDFQKGDIAEGYSVSREKKESFPLTVTSAQKNPTAFYLCASIEGQGVGRQPQHFGDGTRLSIL.

The J gene is TRBJ2-7, the V gene TRBV19, with 15 bases matching TRBD2. Per germline, CDR1 LNHDA and CDR2 SQIVND (reference sequence). The CDR3 sequence is 20 residues long. The trim removed 4 bases at V and 5 bases at J, leaving 18 bases unmatched. CDR3 coding DNA: TGTGCCAGTAGTAATCCCCGCGGGACTAGCGGGAGGTACCCACCCGACGAGCAGTACTTC. Translation gives CASSNPRGTSGRYPPDEQYF.

The rearrangement links TRBV30 to TRBJ1-1, with D maybe TRBD1 (5 bases). Germline V gene sequence: CDR1 GTSNPN, CDR2 SVGIG (reference sequence). V lost 0 bases and J 5 bases, leaving 10 bases between the germline ends. CDR3 length equals 13 residues. CDR3 amino acids: CAWSVYRGTEAFF. The DNA for the CDR3 is TGTGCCTGGAGTGTATATCGGGGGACTGAAGCTTTCTTT.

This clone has only a few counts. J is TRBJ1-1 and V is TRBV2; D gene ambiguous. Per the germline V gene, CDR1 is SNHLY and CDR2 is FYNNEI. This CDR3 region has 12 residues. Trimming stripped 5 bases from V and 7 bases from J, with 11 bases between. The DNA for the CDR3 is TGTGCCAGCAGTTGGGTCGGCAGTGAAGCTTTCTTT. Translation gives CASSWVGSEAFF.

The chain employs TRBV11-3 and TRBJ1-1; D gene unclear. V lost 4 bases and J lost 4, with 13 bases in between. The CDR3 sequence is 14 residues long. In germline, CDR1 is SGHNT, CDR2 YENEEA. CDR3: CASSWGEDGTEAFF. DNA for the CDR3: TGTGCCAGCAGCTGGGGTGAGGATGGCACTGAAGCTTTCTTT. Looking up the rest from reference TRBV11-3 and TRBJ1-1 gives the full variable domain: EAGVVQSPRYKIIEKKQPVAFWCNPISGHNTLYWYLQNLGQGPELLIRYENEEAVDDSQLPKDRFSAERLKGVDSTLKIQPAELGDSAVYLCASSWGEDGTEAFFGQGTRLTVV.

The V and J genes are TRBV11-2 and TRBJ1-4; no definite D call. The germline gives CDR1 SGHAT, CDR2 FQNNGV. The ends were cut back, 5 bases at V and 5 bases at J, with 15 bases in the middle. The CDR3 is 15 amino acids. The chain's CDR3 is CASSQTGRSNEKLFF. The CDR3 DNA is TGTGCCAGCAGCCAAACCGGGCGGTCGAATGAAAAACTGTTTTTT.

The rearrangement links TRBV11-3 to TRBJ1-1; TRBD1 might be the D (5 bases). Germline V CDR1 and CDR2: SGHNT, YENEEA. V was pared by 1 base and J by 4 bases, with 13 bases between. The CDR3 has 15 residues. The CDR3 region is CASSLVGPSGTEAFF. The CDR3 DNA sequence: TGTGCCAGCAGCTTAGTGGGGCCATCTGGCACTGAAGCTTTCTTT.

As DNA, the CDR3 is TGTGCCAGCAGCTTAGCACATAACAATCAGCCCCAGCATTTT. It specifies CASSLAHNNQPQHF. The chain couples TRBV7-2 to TRBJ1-5; D not certain. The CDR3 length is 14 residues. Germline-derived CDR1 and CDR2 are SGHTA and FQGNSA. V was cut by 0 bases and J by 3 bases, with 6 bases left in between.

This clone was seen just once. V usage is TRBV2 and J usage is TRBJ2-4, with a weak D call TRBD1 (6 bases). Trimming shortened V by 5 bases and J by 1 base, and 12 bases separated the two germline ends. Germline values: CDR1 SNHLY, CDR2 FYNNEI. The CDR3 is 15 amino acids. CDR3 sequence (DNA): TGTGCCAGCAGTATTAACAGGGTGGCCAAAAACATTCAGTACTTC. Residues: CASSINRVAKNIQYF.

This chain links TRBV30 with TRBJ1-6; unclear D gene. The germline V gene encodes CDR1 GTSNPN and CDR2 SVGIG (reference sequence). The length of the CDR3 is 14 residues. V gave up 0 bases and J gave up 8 bases, with 11 bases separating them. The CDR3 DNA reads as TGTGCCTGGAGTGTACGGCCTGGCGATTCACCCCTCCACTTT. This translates into CAWSVRPGDSPLHF.

The rearrangement joins TRBV6-2 or TRBV6-3 to TRBJ1-2, with D tentatively TRBD1 (5 bases). Germline V gene sequence: CDR1 MNHEY, CDR2 SVGEGT. There are 14 residues in the CDR3. Trimming cost V 2 bases and J 2 bases, with 9 bases left between them. The CDR3 nucleotides read TGTGCCAGCAGTTACGGGGGGAGAAACTATGGCTACACCTTC. It encodes CASSYGGRNYGYTF.

CDR3 coding DNA: TGCAGTGCTAGTGCGGTTGGAGGGGATACGCAGTATTTT. Translation: CSASAVGGDTQYF. V is TRBV20-1 and J is TRBJ2-3, with TRBD2 as a possible D gene (6 bases). This CDR3 is 13 amino acids long. V gave up 3 bases and J gave up 6 bases, with 13 bases separating them. CDR1 is DFQATT and CDR2 is SNEGSKA in the germline V gene (reference sequence).

This clone occurred once. The rearrangement links TRBV2 to TRBJ1-3; a weak D match, TRBD1 (5 bases). Germline CDR1 SNHLY, CDR2 FYNNEI. Trimming removed 7 bases from V and 5 bases from J, with 18 bases in between. The CDR3 extends over 15 amino acids. The CDR3 region is CASTTDAGQRNTIYF. CDR3 in DNA: TGTGCCAGCACTACGGACGCGGGGCAAAGAAACACCATATATTTT.

The chain combines TRBV19 with TRBJ1-5, with 8 bases aligning to TRBD1. There are 13 residues in the CDR3. Per the germline V gene, CDR1 is LNHDA and CDR2 is SQIVND (reference sequence). Germline trimming cut 6 bases from V and 5 bases from J; bases unmatched to any gene: 3. CDR3 DNA: TGTGCCAGTAGGGACAGGGCTCATCAGCCCCAGCATTTT. This translates into CASRDRAHQPQHF.

The chain recombines TRBV18 with TRBJ2-5; D not resolved. Germline V CDR1 and CDR2: KGHSH, LQKENI. V was shortened by 3 bases and J by 7 bases, with 18 bases between the two germline ends. The CDR3 loop spans 15 amino acids. The CDR3 DNA reads TGTGCCAGCTCACCTAACGGTCCTACGATGGGGACCCAGTACTTC. It yields the protein CASSPNGPTMGTQYF.

The rearrangement joins TRBV3-1 (or the pseudogene TRBV3-2) to TRBJ1-2; 7 nucleotides align to TRBD1. J was trimmed by 6 bases and V by 1 base; bases with no gene match: 14. Germline V gene lookup returns CDR1 LGHDT and CDR2 YNNKEL (reference sequence). The CDR3 covers 17 residues. The CDR3: CASSQAIRQGGGNGYTF. In DNA, the CDR3 is TGTGCCAGCAGCCAAGCTATTAGACAGGGAGGGGGGAATGGCTACACCTTC.

The rearrangement uses TRBV10-1 and TRBJ1-1; D remains ambiguous. There are 12 residues in the CDR3. CDR1 WNHNN and CDR2 SYGVQD come from the germline V gene (reference sequence). The ends were cut back, 8 bases at V and 10 bases at J, with 17 bases in the middle. This CDR3 is CASPGEGMVAFF. The CDR3 DNA is TGCGCCAGCCCCGGGGAGGGCATGGTAGCTTTCTTT.

J is TRBJ1-2 and V is TRBV6-5; 9 nucleotides line up with TRBD1. CDR1 is MNHEY and CDR2 is SVGAGI in the germline V gene. The CDR3 loop spans 15 amino acids. Trimming cost V 5 bases and J 4 bases; bases outside gene matches: 8. For the CDR3, the DNA is TGTGCCAGCAGTAACACCGGACAGGGGATCTATGGCTACACCTTC. This sequence encodes CASSNTGQGIYGYTF.

The rearrangement links TRBV7-9 to TRBJ1-1; D possibly corresponds to TRBD1 (5 bases). This CDR3 is 14 amino acids long. Germline V gene data show CDR1 as SEHNR and CDR2 as FQNEAQ (reference sequence). The V end lost 5 bases, the J end lost 2 bases, and 12 bases lay between the germline ends. CDR3 DNA: TGTGCCAGCAGCCCATCGGGACCCAACACTGAAGCTTTCTTT. The encoded protein is CASSPSGPNTEAFF.

The V gene is TRBV6-1, the J gene TRBJ2-3, with 7 bases fitting TRBD2. CDR1 is MNHNS and CDR2 is SASEGT in the germline V gene. The V segment lost 4 bases and the J segment 0 bases; nucleotides outside the gene matches: 10. This CDR3 is 17 amino acids long. DNA of the CDR3: TGTGCCAGCAGTGTGCGGCGCCTAGCGGAAAGCACAGATACGCAGTATTTT. Translation gives CASSVRRLAESTDTQYF.

The rearrangement uses TRBV4-2 and TRBJ2-1, with TRBD1 matching over 7 bases. Trimming at V came to 4 bases and at J to 9 bases, leaving 12 bases not matched to a gene. CDR1 and CDR2 (germline): LGHNA, YNFKEQ. CDR3 length: 15 amino acids. The CDR3 nucleotides read TGTGCCAGCAGCCGCCGGACAGGATCAGAGGGTGAGCAGTTCTTC. Encoded protein: CASSRRTGSEGEQFF.

The chain recombines TRBV11-2 with TRBJ1-4; TRBD1 matches at 7 bases. Trimming cost V 4 bases and J 7 bases; bases outside gene matches: 15. This CDR3 has 17 residues. Germline CDR1 is SGHAT and CDR2 is FQNNGV. In DNA form, the CDR3 reads TGTGCCAGCAGCTCTAACTTCCTCGACAGGGACGTTGAAAAACTGTTTTTT. It is translated as CASSSNFLDRDVEKLFF.

This chain connects TRBV6-5 to TRBJ1-2; the D gene is possibly TRBD1 (5 bases). The CDR3 covers 13 residues. Germline lookup yields CDR1 MNHEY and CDR2 SVGAGI. V dropped 5 bases and J dropped 8 bases, with 15 bases sitting between them. The CDR3 DNA reads TGTGCCAGCAGTCGCCGGGACTTCTGGGGCTACACCTTC. As protein: CASSRRDFWGYTF.

There are a few counts of this clone. This chain links TRBV18 with TRBJ1-2; weak D call: TRBD1 (6 bases). This CDR3 region has 14 residues. Germline loops: CDR1 KGHSH, CDR2 LQKENI. The V end was cut by 2 bases, the J end by 6 bases, with 13 bases between. The CDR3 DNA reads as TGTGCCAGCTCACCAATGGGGGGCAGAGATGGCTACACCTTC. The encoded protein is CASSPMGGRDGYTF.

The chain recombines TRBV4-2 with TRBJ2-7, with a possible D match to TRBD2 (6 bases). V lost 4 bases and J lost 2, with 30 bases in between. Germline assignment: CDR1 LGHNA and CDR2 YNFKEQ. The CDR3 covers 20 residues. As DNA, the CDR3 is TGTGCCAGCAGCCGCCCTTGGTCAGGGCGCGAGGGAGGATCCCCCTACGAGCAGTACTTC. Translated, it gives CASSRPWSGREGGSPYEQYF.

This clone occurred many times. The chain couples TRBV7-2 to TRBJ2-1, with 13 nucleotides matching TRBD2. The CDR3 is made up of 17 amino acids. Germline V gene data show CDR1 as SGHTA and CDR2 as FQGNSA. J gave up 6 bases and V 3 bases, and 8 bases lay outside the gene matches. This CDR3 is CASSLDQGLAGINEQFF. CDR3 sequence (DNA): TGTGCCAGCAGCTTGGACCAGGGACTAGCGGGAATCAATGAGCAGTTCTTC.

The V and J genes are TRBV10-3 and TRBJ1-1; D is uncertain. Trimming removed 4 bases at V and 4 bases at J, with 7 bases between. CDR1 and CDR2 (germline): ENHRY, SYGVKD. The length of the CDR3 is 12 residues. The CDR3 DNA reads as TGTGCCATCAGTGTTGGTGGCACTGAAGCTTTCTTT. It encodes CAISVGGTEAFF.

The chain is built from TRBV23-1 and TRBJ1-1; D not certain. TRBV23-1 is recorded as an ORF, its role being uncertain. This CDR3 has 13 amino acids. The germline V and J ends were trimmed by 8 bases and 4 bases, with 14 bases remaining between them. In DNA, the CDR3 is TGCGCCAGCCGTTTAAAAACCTCCACTGAAGCTTTCTTT. As protein: CASRLKTSTEAFF.